This T cell receptor (beta chain) was observed in a study of cytomegalovirus exposure and HLA in healthy donors. The wider study: Previous work identified 100 million or so unique TCR beta sequences from around 200 million T cells.

The CDR3 has 16 amino acids. The ends were cut back, 0 bases at V and 2 bases at J, with 17 bases in the middle. Germline V gene data show CDR1 as GTSNPN and CDR2 as SVGIG (reference sequence). Primers included in the PCR were 60 Vbeta and 13 Jbeta primers. Profiling relied on immunoSEQ multiplex PCR, and the TCRdb table lists in-frame clones only, not all of them. The sample includes 150,000 to 200,000 clones, around 77% seen only once; the top ten take 1.6%. The material sequenced was PBMCs. The rearrangement uses TRBV30 and TRBJ2-7, with D perhaps matching TRBD2 (7 bases). This clonotype originated in a woman younger than 45 in good health and CMV-seronegative. In DNA form, the CDR3 reads TGTGCCTGGAGTGTATTCGCGGGGGCCTTTACCTACGAGCAGTACTTC. Protein product: CAWSVFAGAFTYEQYF.